This T cell receptor beta chain is from a study of T cell repertoires in cytomegalovirus infection. About the study: Public TCR beta signatures provided an indication of both CMV infection and a matching HLA type. The study's findings and limits: Of the TCR beta families, the public ones yielded a cumulative frequency that identified carriers of CMV plus the relevant HLA.

This clonotype was detected many times. The antigen is unknown. TCRdb reprocessed the reads via MiXCR and lists one record per CDR3 protein. The top ten clones hold approximately 7.6% of a sample with roughly 100,000 distinct CDR3 sequences, approximately 15% of them seen once. The sequence came from a human donor in good health (CMV status not recorded). Some clones in this sample may be carry-over from other donors' samples. Material for sequencing was PBMCs.

CDR3 residues: CASSLAWSGDTQYF. The CDR3 DNA is TGTGCCAGCAGCTTAGCCTGGAGTGGAGATACGCAGTATTTT. The chain links TRBV7-2 to TRBJ2-3; D gene unclear. V was cut by 0 bases and J by 5 bases, with 9 bases left in between. The CDR3 is 14 amino acids. The V gene's germline CDR1 is SGHTA and CDR2 FQGNSA.